The rows below give T cell receptor beta chains drawn from one sample of a study of blood T cell repertoires in COVID-19. Generated by immunoSEQ multiplex PCR, the TCRdb table keeps only in-frame clones and is missing some. The sample includes tens of thousands of clones, approximately 87% seen only once; the top ten take under 9.5%. The sequenced material came from peripheral blood. The source of these receptors is a man aged 50 to 60 with active COVID-19. CDR3s include the opening cysteine and the closing phenylalanine or tryptophan. D genes are given only for firm matches.

v_gene: TRBV4-3; d_gene: NA; CDR3aa: CASSQDVSGGTEAFF
v_gene: TRBV5-4; d_gene: NA; CDR3aa: CASSDRTANTGELFF
v_gene: TRBV9; d_gene: TRBD2; CDR3aa: CASSVTSGSYNEQFF
v_gene: TRBV24-1; d_gene: NA; CDR3aa: CATSDLNEKLFF
v_gene: TRBV18; d_gene: TRBD2; CDR3aa: CASSPGLAGVETQYF
v_gene: TRBV10-3; d_gene: TRBD2; CDR3aa: CAISELAGEGEQFF
v_gene: TRBV5-4; d_gene: NA; CDR3aa: CASSFQGGTGELFF
v_gene: TRBV5-5; d_gene: TRBD1; CDR3aa: CASSLRDQQGYGYTF
v_gene: TRBV28; d_gene: NA; CDR3aa: CASSSRTYGYTF
v_gene: TRBV7-9; d_gene: NA; CDR3aa: CASSLAPEGYSLFF
v_gene: TRBV19; d_gene: NA; CDR3aa: CASTAGPPYEQYF
v_gene: TRBV9; d_gene: TRBD1; CDR3aa: CASSVGSWGQGVEQYF
v_gene: TRBV9; d_gene: TRBD1; CDR3aa: CASSGQGVGEKLFF
v_gene: TRBV9; d_gene: TRBD1; CDR3aa: CASSVAHRGGETQYF
v_gene: TRBV5-1; d_gene: NA; CDR3aa: CASSLDGSPAGELFF
v_gene: TRBV30; d_gene: NA; CDR3aa: CAFWRREAFF
v_gene: TRBV4-1; d_gene: TRBD2; CDR3aa: CASSQLGLASNEQFF
v_gene: TRBV5-4; d_gene: TRBD2; CDR3aa: CASSFAGGRETQYF
v_gene: TRBV3-1/TRBV3-2; d_gene: TRBD2; CDR3aa: CASRAGGTYEQYF
v_gene: TRBV29-1; d_gene: TRBD1; CDR3aa: CSVWSRGFANTEAFF
v_gene: TRBV24-1; d_gene: TRBD1; CDR3aa: CATSDARQGSNQPQHF
v_gene: TRBV28; d_gene: TRBD1; CDR3aa: CASITGVGTEAFF
v_gene: TRBV24-1; d_gene: TRBD1; CDR3aa: CATSDGRRGIVQPQHF
v_gene: TRBV27; d_gene: NA; CDR3aa: CASAENPGNGYTF
v_gene: TRBV24-1; d_gene: NA; CDR3aa: CATSDLENLAFF
v_gene: TRBV6-5; d_gene: NA; CDR3aa: CASSYPSTQGKNEQFF
v_gene: TRBV3-1/TRBV3-2; d_gene: TRBD2; CDR3aa: CASSPRPWTSGTLTDTQYF
v_gene: TRBV14; d_gene: TRBD1; CDR3aa: CASSPGQPYNEQFF
v_gene: TRBV9; d_gene: TRBD1; CDR3aa: CASSVVGQGYGYTF
v_gene: TRBV21-1; d_gene: NA; CDR3aa: CASGHVPPNNSPLHF
v_gene: TRBV5-1; d_gene: TRBD1; CDR3aa: CASSIGTGLQETQYF
v_gene: TRBV4-3; d_gene: NA; CDR3aa: CASSLLSQGKLFF
v_gene: TRBV5-4; d_gene: NA; CDR3aa: CASSLGGSGVNIQYF